This TCR beta chain was identified in a study of control samples from healthy donors and cancer patients. V was clipped by 6 bases and J by 7 bases; unmatched bases: 15. Germline CDR1 is SGHAT and CDR2 is FQNNGV. The CDR3 loop spans 16 amino acids. Only in-frame clones appear in the TCRdb table, and some are missing; sequencing was by immunoSEQ multiplex PCR. The sample has under 150,000 clones, roughly nine tenths seen once. The receptor was derived from a woman aged 50 to 60 with colorectal cancer. The V gene is TRBV11-2, the J gene TRBJ2-1, with TRBD2 identical over 7 bases. Specimen: PBMCs. DNA of the CDR3: TGTGCCAGCAGGCCCTATGGTGGCGGGAGTAGGAATGAGCAGTTCTTC. Encoded protein: CASRPYGGGSRNEQFF.